The entry that follows covers one T cell receptor (beta chain) sequence. V lost 5 bases and J lost 4; bases outside the gene matches: 7. The germline CDR1 and CDR2 sequences are MGHDK and SYGVNS. The CDR3 has 14 residues. Sequencing was performed with immunoSEQ multiplex PCR; in TCRdb, only in-frame clones are kept and a portion is missing. The sample includes about 62,000 clones, just under 95% seen only once; the top ten take approximately 6%. The sample belongs to a study of blood T cell repertoires in COVID-19. The source material was peripheral blood. The gene calls are TRBV25-1 and TRBJ1-2, with 7 nucleotides matching TRBD1. This clonotype originated in a human donor in a cohort sampled during active COVID-19. CDR3 loop: CASSLGGAAYGYTF. In nucleotides, the CDR3 is TGTGCCAGCAGTCTAGGGGGCGCCGCCTATGGCTACACCTTC.